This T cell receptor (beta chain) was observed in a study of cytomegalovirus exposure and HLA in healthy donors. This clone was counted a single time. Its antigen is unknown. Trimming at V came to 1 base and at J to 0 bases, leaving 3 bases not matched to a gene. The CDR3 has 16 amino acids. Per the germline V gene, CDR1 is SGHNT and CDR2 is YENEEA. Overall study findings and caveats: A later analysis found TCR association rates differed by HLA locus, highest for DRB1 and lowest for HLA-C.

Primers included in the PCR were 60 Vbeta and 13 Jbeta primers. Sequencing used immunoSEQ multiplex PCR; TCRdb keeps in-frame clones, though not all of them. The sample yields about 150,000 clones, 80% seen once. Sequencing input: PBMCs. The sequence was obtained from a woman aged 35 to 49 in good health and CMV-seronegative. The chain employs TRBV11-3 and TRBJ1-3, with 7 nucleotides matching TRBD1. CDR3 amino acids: CASSLAGTDSGNTIYF. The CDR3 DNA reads TGTGCCAGCAGCTTAGCTGGGACAGACTCTGGAAACACCATATATTTT.